This TCR beta chain originates from a study of blood T cell repertoires in COVID-19. Assay: immunoSEQ multiplex PCR; the TCRdb copy retains only in-frame clones and omits some. The data contain about 130,000 clones, 81% of them singletons. The sample consisted of peripheral blood. The TCR originated in a man aged 25-40 years with COVID-19, enrolled during active disease.

The CDR3 DNA is TGTGCCACACATCATGGGGACAGGGGTAACATTCAGTACTTC. Its translation: CATHHGDRGNIQYF. The V gene is TRBV6-5, the J gene TRBJ2-4, with TRBD1 matching 10 bases. V was clipped by 10 bases and J by 7 bases; unmatched bases: 10. CDR1 MNHEY and CDR2 SVGAGI come from the germline V gene. This CDR3 is 14 amino acids long.